The 32 T cell receptor beta chains given below trace back to one sample, sequenced in a study of post-analysis software for immune sequencing data. Overall study findings and caveats: A handful of TRBV segments appeared more often in patients than in controls, and TRBV5-6, TRBV5-1 and TRBV20-1 were among these.

Their antigens remain unidentified. Libraries were made from TCR beta cDNA, and they carried unique molecular identifiers. TCRdb recomputed calls from the PCR reads with MiXCR, one row per CDR3 protein. Counted here are about 820,000 distinct CDR3 sequences, roughly 58% occurring once; the ten biggest clones make up 4% to 5.5%. The sequencing sample was made of blood. These receptors were obtained from a girl aged 10 to 17 with multiple sclerosis.

This rearrangement joins TRBV3-1 to TRBJ1-5, with 8 bases matching TRBD1. CDR3 size: 15 residues. V lost 6 bases to trimming and J lost 1 base; unmatched junction nucleotides: 5. Germline CDR1 reads LGHDT; CDR2 reads YNNKEL (reference sequence). The CDR3 bases are TGTGCCAGCAGGCCAGGGGGCTGGAGCAATCAGCCCCAGCATTTT. Its translation is CASRPGGWSNQPQHF.

This rearrangement joins TRBV12-3 or TRBV12-4 to TRBJ2-7, with D hard to call. V was trimmed by 3 bases and J by 3 bases, leaving 18 bases between them. This CDR3 comprises 16 residues. CDR3 residues: CASSFIMSSQLYEQYF. CDR3 bases: TGTGCCAGCAGTTTTATTATGTCTTCCCAACTCTACGAGCAGTACTTC.

This chain uses TRBV4-1 with TRBJ2-5, with 10 bases that match TRBD2. The J call is uncertain, as TRBJ2-7 better fits the DNA end. The V gene's germline CDR1 is MGHRA and CDR2 YSYEKL. The CDR3 runs 19 residues. CDR3 protein: CASSRTSGKGTSDSYEQYF. The CDR3 nucleotides are TGCGCCAGCAGCCGGACGTCGGGGAAGGGGACTAGCGATTCCTACGAGCAGTACTTC.

This chain joins TRBV10-3 and TRBJ2-1, with 12 bases lining up with TRBD2. Germline V gives CDR1 ENHRY, CDR2 SYGVKD. CDR3 length: 15 residues. With 4 bases clipped from V and 10 bases from J, the junction kept 8 bases outside the gene matches. CDR3 loop: CAISGASGGAEEQFF. For the CDR3, the DNA is TGTGCCATCAGTGGGGCTAGCGGGGGGGCTGAGGAGCAGTTCTTC.

The V gene is TRBV14, the J gene TRBJ2-7; 9 bases align to TRBD1. CDR1 is SGHDN and CDR2 is FVKESK in the germline V gene. The length of the CDR3 is 16 residues. The V gene end was trimmed by 2 bases and the J gene end by 2 bases; junction bases not matched to a gene: 7. Here the CDR3 DNA reads TGTGCCAGCAGCCAAAGTATAAGACAGGGGGCCTACGAGCAGTACTTC. It is translated as CASSQSIRQGAYEQYF.

This clonotype was counted only a few times. The gene calls are TRBV4-1 and TRBJ2-3, with TRBD2 as a possible D gene (6 bases). Germline CDR1 and CDR2: MGHRA and YSYEKL. Trimming cost V 2 bases and J 0 bases, with 12 bases left between them. There are 16 residues in the CDR3. CDR3 nucleotides: TGCGCCAGCAGCCAAACTAGCCCCTGGAGCACAGATACGCAGTATTTT. Translated, it gives CASSQTSPWSTDTQYF.

In regard to this clonotype: One end of the junction does not line up with germline, which may come from a read error. The chain links TRBV12-3 or TRBV12-4 to TRBJ2-3; the D gene could be TRBD1 or TRBD2 (6 bases each). This CDR3 contains 17 residues. CDR3 bases: TGTGCCAGCAGTTGGCTCCTGGGGGGCGTCAGCATAGATACGCAGTATTTT. Amino acid sequence: CASSWLLGGVSIDTQYF.

The rearrangement links TRBV27 to TRBJ2-5, with D possibly matching TRBD2 (6 bases). Germline CDR1 reads MNHEY; CDR2 reads SMNVEV (reference sequence). Trimming cost V 6 bases and J 0 bases, with 17 bases left between them. The CDR3 is made up of 16 amino acids. The CDR3 bases are TGTGCCAGCAGCACAAACTACCGGGACTACCAAGAGACCCAGTACTTC. Translation gives CASSTNYRDYQETQYF.

This clonotype appeared a few times. The genes are TRBV7-2 and TRBJ2-1; no clear D gene. The CDR3 length is 15 residues. Germline V gives CDR1 SGHTA, CDR2 FQGNSA. V gave up 4 bases and J gave up 0 bases, with 10 bases separating them. The DNA of the CDR3 is TGTGCCAGCAGCTCCGAGCTCAGCTCCTACAATGAGCAGTTCTTC. Its translation is CASSSELSSYNEQFF.

The V and J genes are TRBV18 and TRBJ2-3; D is ambiguous. V lost 3 bases to trimming and J lost 2 bases, with 6 bases between them. The CDR3 extends over 13 amino acids. The germline V gene has CDR1 KGHSH and CDR2 LQKENI. CDR3 protein: CASSPNPTDTQYF. In DNA, the CDR3 is TGTGCCAGCTCACCCAACCCCACAGATACGCAGTATTTT.

This clonotype is a singleton in its sample. The gene calls are TRBV7-9 and TRBJ1-1; TRBD1 is a possible D gene (5 bases). CDR3 size: 15 residues. Germline loops: CDR1 SEHNR, CDR2 FQNEAQ (reference sequence). Deletions cut 3 bases from V and 2 bases from J, with 13 bases between. This chain's CDR3 is CASSFKGQSNTEAFF. CDR3 DNA sequence: TGTGCCAGCAGCTTTAAGGGGCAATCTAACACTGAAGCTTTCTTT.

Concerning this clonotype: Compared with germline, one end of the junction differs, possibly owing to a read error. The CDR3 here is CASGGDGGAGTKAFF. The CDR3 bases are TGTGCTAGTGGTGGCGATGGGGGAGCTGGCACTAAAGCTTTCTTT. The chain couples TRBV12-5 to TRBJ1-1, with D possibly TRBD1 on 5 matching bases. Germline values: CDR1 LGHNT, CDR2 FRNRAP. The CDR3 has 15 residues.

The CDR3 bases are TGTGCCAGCAGCGTAGATGGACTAGCGGCCTACGAGCAGTACTTC. Translating it yields CASSVDGLAAYEQYF. The chain employs TRBV9 and TRBJ2-7; 10 bases line up with TRBD2. Trimming at V came to 0 bases and at J to 2 bases, leaving 2 bases not matched to a gene. This CDR3 contains 15 residues. Germline CDR1 SGDLS, CDR2 YYNGEE.

J is TRBJ1-2 and V is TRBV4-1; D call uncertain. The V gene lost 5 bases and the J gene lost 6 bases, with 10 bases spanning the gap. The germline CDR1 and CDR2 sequences are MGHRA and YSYEKL. This CDR3 region has 12 residues. The CDR3 bases are TGCGCCAGCAGCTTGAGGTCGGATGGCTACACCTTC. This sequence encodes CASSLRSDGYTF.

J is TRBJ1-5 and V is TRBV19; 7 bases are a match to TRBD1. The CDR3 is 16 amino acids. The V gene's germline CDR1 is LNHDA and CDR2 SQIVND (reference sequence). Trimming cost V 8 bases and J 5 bases; bases outside gene matches: 15. The CDR3 DNA reads as TGTGCCAGTGGCTGGTTAGTGGGACAGCCCTATCAGCCCCAGCATTTT. This translates into CASGWLVGQPYQPQHF.

This clonotype has just one count. Relative to the germline gene, one junction end is altered; a read error may explain this. J is TRBJ1-5 and V is TRBV7-8; D remains ambiguous. The CDR3 contains 16 residues. CDR1 and CDR2 (germline): SGHVS, FQNEAQ. This chain's CDR3 is CASSSRTGYSNPPQHF. The CDR3 DNA reads as TGTGCCAGCAGCTCCCGGACCGGGTATAGCAATCCGCCCCAGCATTTT.

This clonotype came up a few times. The V and J genes are TRBV6-2 or TRBV6-3 and TRBJ2-5; the match to TRBD2 covers 8 bases. The end of the DNA aligns better with TRBJ2-7, so the J call may be wrong. The CDR3 runs 17 residues. Germline assignment: CDR1 MNHEY and CDR2 SVGEGT. The CDR3 bases are TGTGCCAGCAGTTACGACACTAGCGGAGGGGTTCCGTACGAGCAGTACTTC. Translating gives CASSYDTSGGVPYEQYF.

This chain connects TRBV7-2 to TRBJ1-1; D is unclear. Germline V lookup: CDR1 SGHTA, CDR2 FQGNSA. V was pared by 6 bases and J by 7 bases, with 15 bases between. The CDR3 consists of 13 residues. As DNA, the CDR3 is TGTGCCAGCAGTCTGACCAGGCCAGGTGAAGCTTTCTTT. Translating it yields CASSLTRPGEAFF.

Details on this clonotype: The junction shows a germline mismatch at one end, possibly a read error. The chain joins TRBV6-1 to TRBJ2-7, with D maybe TRBD1 (6 bases). Per the germline V gene, CDR1 is MNHNS and CDR2 is SASEGT. CDR3 length: 15 residues. DNA of the CDR3: TGTGCCAGCAGGGTCCTGGACAGAACTACCTACGAGCAGTGCTTC. This sequence encodes CASRVLDRTTYEQCF.

The table lists this clonotype with a count of one. The gene calls are TRBV6-5 and TRBJ1-1, with D perhaps matching TRBD1 (5 bases). The CDR3 extends over 13 amino acids. The ends were cut back, 7 bases at V and 4 bases at J, with 13 bases in the middle. CDR1 is MNHEY and CDR2 is SVGAGI in the germline V gene. CDR3 amino acids: CASTEPGTTEAFF. The CDR3 bases are TGTGCCAGCACCGAACCGGGGACCACTGAAGCTTTCTTT.

V and J are TRBV19 and TRBJ1-5; perhaps TRBD1 as D (6 bases). This CDR3 spans 19 amino acids. V was trimmed by 7 bases and J by 0 bases, leaving 25 bases between them. The V gene's germline CDR1 is LNHDA and CDR2 SQIVND (reference sequence). This CDR3 reads CASTSGRGSRAYSNQPQHF. Written as DNA, the CDR3 is TGTGCCAGTACCTCCGGCAGGGGCTCACGGGCGTATAGCAATCAGCCCCAGCATTTT.

This clonotype occurred a few times. The gene calls are TRBV3-1 and TRBJ2-6, with 8 bases lining up with TRBD2. The CDR3 runs to 18 residues. The V segment lost 4 bases and the J segment 0 bases; nucleotides outside the gene matches: 8. Per the germline V gene, CDR1 is LGHDT and CDR2 is YNNKEL (reference sequence). CDR3 protein: CASSPTGTRFSGANVLTF. In nucleotides, the CDR3 is TGTGCCAGCAGCCCTACAGGGACTAGATTCTCTGGGGCCAACGTCCTGACTTTC.

This clonotype has a handful of counts. The V and J genes are TRBV3-1 and TRBJ2-5; D is perhaps TRBD2 (5 bases). CDR3 length: 15 residues. Germline loops: CDR1 LGHDT, CDR2 YNNKEL (reference sequence). V was cut by 4 bases and J by 11 bases, with 23 bases left in between. The CDR3 DNA reads TGTGCCAGCAGCCGTACGCGGACGCAGAGTGGGGAGCAGTACTTC. It specifies CASSRTRTQSGEQYF.

This clonotype turned up a few times. The junction differs from germline at one of its ends, possibly a read error. The chain is built from TRBV7-7 and TRBJ2-2, with D perhaps matching TRBD1 (5 bases). The germline V gene has CDR1 SSHAT and CDR2 FNYEAQ (reference sequence). CDR3 length: 12 amino acids. CDR3 sequence (DNA): TGTGCTAGCAGGGAGAACACCGGGGAGCTGTTTTTT. Translation: CASRENTGELFF.

V and J are TRBV29-1 and TRBJ1-2, with TRBD1 as a possible D gene (5 bases). V dropped 7 bases and J dropped 1 base, with 16 bases sitting between them. Germline V gives CDR1 SQVTM, CDR2 ANQGSEA. The CDR3 runs to 14 residues. This CDR3 is CSATGTTVNYGYTF. For the CDR3, the DNA is TGCAGCGCCACCGGGACGACGGTTAACTATGGCTACACCTTC. The whole variable domain, filled in from reference TRBV29-1 and TRBJ1-2, reads SAVISQKPSRDICQRGTSLTIQCQVDSQVTMMFWYRQQPGQSLTLIATANQGSEATYESGFVIDKFPISRPNLTFSTLTVSNMSPEDSSIYLCSATGTTVNYGYTFGSGTRLTVV.

The rearrangement uses TRBV10-3 and TRBJ1-5; tentatively, D is TRBD1 (5 bases). Per germline, CDR1 ENHRY and CDR2 SYGVKD. This CDR3 region has 16 residues. V was pared by 2 bases and J by 1 base, with 12 bases between. The CDR3 bases are TGTGCCATCAGTGAGGTCCAGGGAATAAGCAATCAGCCCCAGCATTTT. Its protein is CAISEVQGISNQPQHF.

As regards this clonotype: Its ends do not fully match the called genes, so a read error is possible. The rearrangement uses TRBV19 and TRBJ2-1; 13 positions agree with TRBD2. In germline, CDR1 is LNHDA, CDR2 SQIVND (reference sequence). This CDR3 contains 20 residues. DNA of the CDR3: TGCGCCAGTAGTCCCGCGCTACTAGCGGGGGGGTTTAGCTCCTACAATGAGCAGTTCTTC. Its translation is CASSPALLAGGFSSYNEQFF.

V gene TRBV7-9 combines with J gene TRBJ2-1, with unresolved D. The V and J ends lost 1 base and 10 bases respectively, with 11 bases between them. This CDR3 contains 13 residues. Germline-derived CDR1 and CDR2 are SEHNR and FQNEAQ (reference sequence). The CDR3 protein is CASSLDRIREQFF. CDR3 nucleotide sequence: TGTGCCAGCAGCTTAGACAGAATCCGGGAGCAGTTCTTC.

The gene calls are TRBV20-1 and TRBJ2-7; TRBD2 aligns across 13 bases. V shed 3 bases and J 9 bases; nucleotides not matched to a gene: 14. This CDR3 comprises 16 residues. Germline V CDR1 and CDR2: DFQATT, SNEGSKA (reference sequence). The CDR3 protein is CSASVARTSGGLGQYF. CDR3 nucleotide sequence: TGCAGTGCTAGCGTCGCCCGGACTAGCGGGGGCCTCGGGCAGTACTTC.

The gene calls are TRBV28 and TRBJ2-1; TRBD2 matches at 14 bases. This CDR3 region has 21 residues. V lost 7 bases, J lost 3 bases, and 20 bases stayed unmatched. Germline V gene sequence: CDR1 MDHEN, CDR2 SYDVKM. The CDR3 DNA sequence: TGTGCCAGCACTTGGGGAGTAGGGACTAGCGGGAGAAGCCCGGACTACAATGAGCAGTTCTTC. Translating it yields CASTWGVGTSGRSPDYNEQFF.

CDR3 in amino acids: CASSPTLLGHEQFF. Written as DNA, the CDR3 is TGTGCCAGCAGCCCGACTCTCTTGGGCCATGAGCAGTTCTTC. The J gene is TRBJ2-1, the V gene TRBV7-9; D unclear. CDR3 length: 14 amino acids. CDR1 is SEHNR and CDR2 is FQNEAQ in the germline V gene (reference sequence). Trimming pared 5 bases from V and 8 bases from J, leaving 16 bases between.

The chain links TRBV5-1 to TRBJ2-5; 8 bases are shared with TRBD1. The end of the DNA fits TRBJ2-7 better, so the J call may be wrong. CDR1 SGHRS and CDR2 YFSETQ come from the germline V gene. The CDR3 contains 15 residues. DNA for the CDR3: TGCGCCAGCAGCCGGAGTCCGACAGGGGAGCACGAGCAGTACTTC. This gives the protein CASSRSPTGEHEQYF.